Following are 6 T cell receptor beta chains from one sample sequenced in a study of T cell responses to AZD1222 COVID-19 vaccine. Assay: immunoSEQ multiplex PCR; the TCRdb copy retains only in-frame clones and omits some. The sample holds 180,000 or so clones, 70% to 90% seen once. Sequences were derived from peripheral blood, sampled 28 days after the second AZD1222 dose. The receptors come from an adult who received the AZD1222 COVID-19 vaccine.

The chain is built from TRBV24-1 and TRBJ2-3; 13 bases map to TRBD2. The ends lost 10 bases at V and 5 bases at J; junction bases unmatched: 8. This CDR3 is built from 15 residues. Germline CDR1 reads KGHDR; CDR2 reads SFDVKD. The CDR3 loop is CATGELAGGRDTQYF. In DNA form, the CDR3 reads TGTGCCACAGGCGAACTAGCGGGAGGGAGAGATACGCAGTATTTT.

This chain connects TRBV7-9 to TRBJ2-7; 10 nucleotides line up with TRBD2. The germline gives CDR1 SEHNR, CDR2 FQNEAQ (reference sequence). With 0 bases clipped from V and 0 bases from J, the junction kept 8 bases outside the gene matches. The CDR3 is 18 amino acids. CDR3 bases: TGTGCCAGCAGCTTAGCCGGACTAGCGGAATGGAGCTCCTACGAGCAGTACTTC. Amino acid sequence: CASSLAGLAEWSSYEQYF. Full variable domain (remainder filled in from reference TRBV7-9 and TRBJ2-7): DTGVSQNPRHKITKRGQNVTFRCDPISEHNRLYWYRQTLGQGPEFLTYFQNEAQLEKSRLLSDRFSAERPKGSFSTLEIQRTEQGDSAMYLCASSLAGLAEWSSYEQYFGPGTRLTVT.

The chain recombines TRBV3-1 (or the pseudogene TRBV3-2) with TRBJ1-4, with 12 bases fitting TRBD1. V trimming: 0 bases; J trimming: 10 bases; junction bases outside the gene matches: 3. CDR3 length: 15 amino acids. The germline CDR1 and CDR2 sequences are LGHDT and YNNKEL (reference sequence). For the CDR3, the DNA is TGTGCCAGCAGCCAAGATGGGACAGGGGGCGGAAAACTGTTTTTT. The encoded protein is CASSQDGTGGGKLFF.

This clone came up a few times. The chain carries TRBV28 and TRBJ2-1, with TRBD2 identical over 13 bases. CDR3 size: 16 residues. V trimming: 6 bases; J trimming: 5 bases; junction bases outside the gene matches: 7. Germline lookup yields CDR1 MDHEN and CDR2 SYDVKM. The CDR3 bases are TGTGCCAGCAGGCGATCCGGGACTAGCGGGAACAATGAGCAGTTCTTC. As protein: CASRRSGTSGNNEQFF. The entire variable domain, with the rest obtained from reference TRBV28 and TRBJ2-1, is as follows: DVKVTQSSRYLVKRTGEKVFLECVQDMDHENMFWYRQDPGLGLRLIYFSYDVKMKEKGDIPEGYSVSREKKERFSLILESASTNQTSMYLCASRRSGTSGNNEQFFGPGTRLTVL.

This chain links TRBV4-3 with TRBJ1-1; TRBD1 aligns across 10 bases. Germline V gene lookup returns CDR1 LGHNA and CDR2 YSLEER. This CDR3 has 16 residues. Germline trimming cut 0 bases from V and 3 bases from J; bases unmatched to any gene: 4. The CDR3 coding sequence is TGCGCCAGCAGCCAAGACGGGACAGGGGTCCACACTGAAGCTTTCTTT. Its translation: CASSQDGTGVHTEAFF.

The V gene is TRBV6-9, the J gene TRBJ2-3; no firm D call. There are 14 residues in the CDR3. V gave up 2 bases and J gave up 1 base, with 7 bases separating them. Germline V CDR1 and CDR2: MNHGY, SVAAGI. The CDR3 region is CASSYRPRTDTQYF. The CDR3 nucleotides read TGTGCCAGCAGTTATCGGCCCCGCACAGATACGCAGTATTTT.